Below, 16 T cell receptor beta chains from the same sample are listed, as sequenced in a study of cytomegalovirus exposure and HLA in healthy donors. TCRdb's table, derived via immunoSEQ multiplex PCR, lists solely in-frame clones and lacks some. The table has 150,000 to 200,000 clones, 88% seen once. The sample taken for sequencing was PBMCs. The receptors here all came from a man younger than 35 in good health and CMV-seronegative.

J is TRBJ2-2 and V is TRBV7-9; tentatively, D is TRBD2 (5 bases). The CDR3 totals 16 residues. V gave up 2 bases and J gave up 2 bases, with 12 bases separating them. Germline V CDR1 and CDR2: SEHNR, FQNEAQ (reference sequence). CDR3 DNA sequence: TGTGCCAGCAGCTTATCGTCGGGATATAACACCGGGGAGCTGTTTTTT. Translation gives CASSLSSGYNTGELFF.

This clone was seen more than once but under ten times. CDR3 amino acids: CASSPRRDRDTSTDTQYF. The CDR3 nucleotides read TGTGCCAGCAGCCCACGCCGGGACAGGGATACTAGCACAGATACGCAGTATTTT. V usage is TRBV12-1 and J usage is TRBJ2-3; TRBD1, the D gene given by the table, was not confirmed from the DNA. TRBV12-1 is a known pseudogene. The length of the CDR3 is 18 residues.

The V gene is TRBV27, the J gene TRBJ2-3, with a tentative D call TRBD2 (6 bases). The CDR3 is 15 amino acids. Germline CDR1 is MNHEY and CDR2 is SMNVEV (reference sequence). Trimming left V 5 bases short and J 0 bases short, with 12 bases between. CDR3 amino acids: CASSPVGTSTDTQYF. The DNA of the CDR3 is TGTGCCAGCAGTCCCGTCGGGACTAGCACAGATACGCAGTATTTT.

This clone has a single count. This rearrangement joins TRBV5-5 to TRBJ2-2; TRBD2 might be the D (6 bases). V was cut by 5 bases and J by 5 bases, with 19 bases left in between. Germline lookup yields CDR1 SGHKS and CDR2 YYEKEE (reference sequence). The CDR3 covers 16 residues. The CDR3 DNA reads as TGTGCCAGCAGGTCCCGGCGGGAAACGGGGACCGGGGAGCTGTTTTTT. Translated, it gives CASRSRRETGTGELFF.

This clone has only one observation. This chain links TRBV29-1 with TRBJ1-1, with 7 bases aligning to TRBD1. Germline V lookup: CDR1 SQVTM, CDR2 ANQGSEA. The length of the CDR3 is 13 residues. The V segment lost 7 bases and the J segment 0 bases; nucleotides outside the gene matches: 5. The CDR3 region is CSAEGQLNTEAFF. The CDR3 region has the DNA TGCAGCGCTGAGGGACAGTTGAACACTGAAGCTTTCTTT.

This clone appeared once. The rearrangement joins TRBV11-2 to TRBJ2-7, with 11 positions matching TRBD2. The germline CDR1 and CDR2 sequences are SGHAT and FQNNGV. Trimming cost V 3 bases and J 4 bases; bases outside gene matches: 5. This CDR3 comprises 15 residues. This CDR3 reads CASSLLTSGAYEQYF. CDR3 in DNA: TGTGCCAGCAGCTTGTTGACTAGCGGGGCTTACGAGCAGTACTTC.

The rearrangement uses TRBV6-1 and TRBJ2-1, with 12 bases matching TRBD2. The ends lost 7 bases at V and 6 bases at J; junction bases unmatched: 4. The CDR3 contains 14 residues. CDR1 and CDR2 (germline): MNHNS, SASEGT. The CDR3 DNA reads TGTGCCAGCACCGGGACTAGCGGGCTCAATGAGCAGTTCTTC. Its translation is CASTGTSGLNEQFF.

The V and J genes are TRBV11-3 and TRBJ2-6; D perhaps matches TRBD2 (6 bases). The CDR3 spans 16 residues. Germline V lookup: CDR1 SGHNT, CDR2 YENEEA. V lost 5 bases to trimming and J lost 2 bases, with 13 bases between them. The CDR3 nucleotides are TGTGCCAGCAGCCCCGGAGGGCCTGCTGGGGCCAACGTCCTGACTTTC. This sequence encodes CASSPGGPAGANVLTF.

The chain uses TRBV5-4 and TRBJ2-1; 14 nucleotides align to TRBD2. This CDR3 has 16 residues. Trimming took 4 bases from V and 8 from J; bases not matched to a gene: 8. Germline V CDR1 and CDR2: SGHNT, YYREEE (reference sequence). The CDR3 sequence is CASSRLAGGRSDEQFF. In DNA, the CDR3 is TGTGCCAGCAGCCGACTAGCGGGGGGGCGATCCGATGAGCAGTTCTTC.

The chain couples TRBV2 to TRBJ2-7; 7 bases align to TRBD1. V was clipped by 6 bases and J by 5 bases; unmatched bases: 13. The CDR3 is 15 amino acids. Germline values: CDR1 SNHLY, CDR2 FYNNEI. The CDR3 DNA reads TGTGCCAGCAGCTCGAGCCCTAATACAGGGGACGAGCAGTACGTC. It encodes CASSSSPNTGDEQYV.

The chain is built from TRBV7-8 and TRBJ2-5; D perhaps matches TRBD1 (10 bases). Germline V gives CDR1 SGHVS, CDR2 FQNEAQ. There are 18 residues in the CDR3. The germline V and J ends were trimmed by 5 bases and 3 bases, with 25 bases remaining between them. The CDR3 nucleotides read TGTGCCAGCAGCAGGGACAGGGGACTAGCCAAAGGGGAAGAGACCCAGTACTTC. It is translated as CASSRDRGLAKGEETQYF.

The J gene is TRBJ1-1, the V gene TRBV7-9; D unresolved. Trimming removed 1 base at V and 0 bases at J, with 6 bases between. The CDR3 has 14 residues. Germline V gene sequence: CDR1 SEHNR, CDR2 FQNEAQ (reference sequence). CDR3 sequence (DNA): TGTGCCAGCAGCTTAGGAGGAGTGAACACTGAAGCTTTCTTT. Its protein product is CASSLGGVNTEAFF.

The gene calls are TRBV29-1 and TRBJ2-1; 12 bases agree with TRBD2. The CDR3 is made up of 13 amino acids. CDR1 is SQVTM, CDR2 ANQGSEA, per germline. V was clipped by 7 bases and J by 7 bases; unmatched bases: 5. DNA for the CDR3: TGCAGCGCTGGACTAGCGGGACGGAATGAGCAGTTCTTC. It codes for CSAGLAGRNEQFF.

This clone has only one observation. The chain joins TRBV7-9 to TRBJ2-2; the match to TRBD1 covers 7 bases. V shed 6 bases and J 4 bases; nucleotides not matched to a gene: 8. CDR1 is SEHNR and CDR2 is FQNEAQ in the germline V gene (reference sequence). The CDR3 covers 15 residues. This CDR3 reads CASRLGTASTGELFF. CDR3 DNA sequence: TGTGCCAGCAGACTCGGGACAGCTAGCACCGGGGAGCTGTTTTTT.

The J gene is TRBJ2-5, the V gene TRBV14; possible D gene TRBD1, 6 bases. Trimming pared 1 base from V and 5 bases from J, leaving 14 bases between. The CDR3 runs to 15 residues. CDR1 SGHDN and CDR2 FVKESK come from the germline V gene. Written as DNA, the CDR3 is TGTGCCAGCAGCCAAGCTCAGGGGTTTGGGGAGACCCAGTACTTC. It codes for CASSQAQGFGETQYF. The variable domain in full, with the rest retrieved from reference TRBV14 and TRBJ2-5, is EAGVTQFPSHSVIEKGQTVTLRCDPISGHDNLYWYRRVMGKEIKFLLHFVKESKQDESGMPNNRFLAERTGGTYSTLKVQPAELEDSGVYFCASSQAQGFGETQYFGPGTRLLVL.

This chain joins TRBV6-5 and TRBJ1-5; no clear D gene. Germline V gene lookup returns CDR1 MNHEY and CDR2 SVGAGI. The CDR3 extends over 15 amino acids. V lost 6 bases and J 0 bases, leaving 12 bases between the germline ends. In DNA, the CDR3 is TGTGCCAGCAGACTAGGACGATATAGCAATCAGCCCCAGCATTTT. Its translation is CASRLGRYSNQPQHF.